This TCR beta chain came from a study of blood T cell repertoires in COVID-19. Overall study context: From T cells, B-cell-depleted T cells, or PBMCs came the material, which was cDNA or gDNA.

This CDR3 has 19 amino acids. Germline V gene sequence: CDR1 SGHDT, CDR2 YYEEEE. J lost 4 bases, V lost 5 bases, and 16 bases had no gene match. Data came from immunoSEQ multiplex PCR; TCRdb stores just in-frame clones and leaves some out. The sample holds about 64,000 clones, around 86% seen once. This TCR derives from a man in his forties or fifties with active COVID-19. Sample: peripheral blood. The chain recombines TRBV5-6 with TRBJ2-6; TRBD1 matches 9 bases. The CDR3 bases are TGTGCCAGCAGTGAGGGAGTGGACAGGGGAGTCTCCGGGGCCAACGTCCTGACTTTC. This sequence encodes CASSEGVDRGVSGANVLTF.